This entry is about one T cell receptor beta chain. Its cognate antigen is unknown. Clones were sequenced by immunoSEQ multiplex PCR, and TCRdb holds only the in-frame ones, with some missing. The sample contains tens of thousands of clones, 73% of which appear only once. Before sequencing, viral peptide pools were used by the ViraFEST assay to expand antigen-specific CD4+ T cells. Culturing for ten to eleven days preceded CD4+ T cell isolation. In the vaccine recipients, nucleocapsid antibodies were negative and there was no prior SARS-CoV-2 infection. A density of more than 1.5 million PBMC per well was used; these cells were cultured with about 10 IU/ml IL-2 and approximately 9.4 ug/ml peptides. Fresh IL-2-containing medium replaced half the medium on days 3 and 7. The CDR3 consists of 16 residues. Deletions cut 5 bases from V and 1 base from J, with 17 bases between. Germline CDR1 MNHEY, CDR2 SMNVEV (reference sequence).

The data derive from a study of vaccination effects on CD4 cells after COVID-19. Whole-study results and caveats: Infection-derived and vaccine-derived clones contracted markedly late after vaccination.

The chain carries TRBV27 and TRBJ1-1; D is undetermined. Here the sequenced sample was CD4+ T cells from PBMCs cultured with HCoV-OC43 spike peptides, taken before COVID-19 vaccination. As to subset: HCoV-OC43 spike overlapping peptide pool stimulation. The clonotype was recovered from a human donor who received a COVID-19 vaccine. The CDR3 coding sequence is TGTGCCAGCAGTGATGCTAGGGTCGCAGGGAACACTGAAGCTTTCTTT. The encoded protein is CASSDARVAGNTEAFF.